One T cell receptor beta chain is described in this entry. Its matching antigen is unknown. Method: immunoSEQ multiplex PCR; TCRdb's copy keeps in-frame clones and lacks some. Seen here are tens of thousands of clones, around nine tenths observed once, and the top ten hold approximately 5%. V lost 1 base, J lost 1 base, and 12 bases lay in between. CDR3 length: 16 amino acids. CDR1 is LGHNA and CDR2 is YNFKEQ in the germline V gene. The source of the sample is a study of T cell responses to AZD1222 COVID-19 vaccine. General study findings and limits: Seropositive AZD1222 recipients at baseline numbered only 6 or 7.

This TCR came from an adult in good health. The chain joins TRBV4-2 to TRBJ2-3; D is possibly TRBD2 (5 bases). The starting material was peripheral blood, obtained on day 0 of MenACWY control vaccination. In DNA form, the CDR3 reads TGTGCCAGCAGCCAAGGTGAGGGAGCCCGCACAGATACGCAGTATTTT. Amino acid sequence: CASSQGEGARTDTQYF.